This T cell receptor (beta chain) was retrieved from a study of STAT5B mutations in CD4+ large granular lymphocyte leukemia. As regards this clone: Its antigen is undetermined.

The CDR3 sequence is 15 residues long. Germline loops: CDR1 SGHTA, CDR2 FQGNSA. V trimming: 3 bases; J trimming: 9 bases; junction bases outside the gene matches: 9. The study, taken as a whole, reports: Top patient clones used TRBV06 genes more often: 8/27 versus 2/35 in controls. Without putative leukemic clones, patient CD4-sorted repertoires remained more clonal than healthy CD4+ repertoires.

The survey-level immunoSEQ assay was used. The protocol was immunoSEQ multiplex PCR, while the TCRdb copy is restricted to in-frame clones and leaves out a portion. This table holds about 37,000 clones, about 85% found once. The sample comprised CD4+ T cells from blood buffy coats. The gene calls are TRBV7-2 and TRBJ2-1; TRBD1 aligns across 9 bases. This clonotype was obtained from a human donor in good health. The CDR3 DNA reads TGTGCCAGCAGCTTTTATGGGACAGGGAGGATTGAGCAGTTCTTC. It encodes CASSFYGTGRIEQFF. The whole variable domain, filled in from reference TRBV7-2 and TRBJ2-1, reads GAGVSQSPSNKVTEKGKDVELRCDPISGHTALYWYRQSLGQGLEFLIYFQGNSAPDKSGLPSDRFSAERTGGSVSTLTIQRTQQEDSAVYLCASSFYGTGRIEQFFGPGTRLTVL.